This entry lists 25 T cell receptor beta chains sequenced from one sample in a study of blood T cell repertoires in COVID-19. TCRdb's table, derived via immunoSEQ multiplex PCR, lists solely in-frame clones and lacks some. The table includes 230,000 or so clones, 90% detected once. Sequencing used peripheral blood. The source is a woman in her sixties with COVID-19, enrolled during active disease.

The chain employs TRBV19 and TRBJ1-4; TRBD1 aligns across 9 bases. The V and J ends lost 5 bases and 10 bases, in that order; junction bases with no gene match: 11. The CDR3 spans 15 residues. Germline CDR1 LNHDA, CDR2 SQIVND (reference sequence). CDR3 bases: TGTGCCAGTAGTCTTTCCGGGACAGGGTACGGAAAACTGTTTTTT. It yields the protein CASSLSGTGYGKLFF. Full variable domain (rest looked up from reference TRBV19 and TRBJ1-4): DGGITQSPKYLFRKEGQNVTLSCEQNLNHDAMYWYRQDPGQGLRLIYYSQIVNDFQKGDIAEGYSVSREKKESFPLTVTSAQKNPTAFYLCASSLSGTGYGKLFFGSGTQLSVL.

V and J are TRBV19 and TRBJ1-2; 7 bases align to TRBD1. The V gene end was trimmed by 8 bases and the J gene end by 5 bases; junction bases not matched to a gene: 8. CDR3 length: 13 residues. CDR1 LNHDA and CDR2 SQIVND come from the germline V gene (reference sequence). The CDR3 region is CASAPDRPYGYTF. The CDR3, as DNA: TGTGCCAGTGCGCCGGACAGGCCGTATGGCTACACCTTC.

This CDR3 reads CASSMGAGVIEKLFF. CDR3 DNA: TGTGCCAGTAGTATGGGGGCGGGGGTCATTGAAAAACTGTTTTTT. The chain carries TRBV19 and TRBJ1-4; possibly TRBD1 for D (6 bases). The CDR3 has 15 amino acids. From germline, CDR1 is LNHDA and CDR2 SQIVND (reference sequence). Trimming cost V 3 bases and J 7 bases, with 15 bases left between them.

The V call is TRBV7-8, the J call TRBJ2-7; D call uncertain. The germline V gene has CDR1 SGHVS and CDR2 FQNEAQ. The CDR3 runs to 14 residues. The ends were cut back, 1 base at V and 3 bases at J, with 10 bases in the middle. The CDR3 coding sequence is TGTGCCAGCAGCTTAGGGCCAAACGACTACGAGCAGTACTTC. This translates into CASSLGPNDYEQYF. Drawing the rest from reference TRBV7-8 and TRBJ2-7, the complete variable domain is GAGVSQSPRYKVAKRGQDVALRCDPISGHVSLFWYQQALGQGPEFLTYFQNEAQLDKSGLPSDRFFAERPEGSVSTLKIQRTQQEDSAVYLCASSLGPNDYEQYFGPGTRLTVT.

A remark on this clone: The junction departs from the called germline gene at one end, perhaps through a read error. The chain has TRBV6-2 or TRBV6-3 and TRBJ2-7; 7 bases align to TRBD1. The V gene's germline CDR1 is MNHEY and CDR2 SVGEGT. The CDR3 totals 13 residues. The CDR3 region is CASSSTTPGQKIF. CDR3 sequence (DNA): TGTGCCAGCAGTTCTACCACGCCGGGACAGAAGATTTTC.

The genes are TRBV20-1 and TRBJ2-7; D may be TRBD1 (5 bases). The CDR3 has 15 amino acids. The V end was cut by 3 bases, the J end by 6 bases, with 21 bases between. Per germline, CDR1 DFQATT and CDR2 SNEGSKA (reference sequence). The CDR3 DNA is TGCAGTGCTAGTATTACCGGAGAAGGGGCCTTCGAGCAGTACTTC. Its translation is CSASITGEGAFEQYF.

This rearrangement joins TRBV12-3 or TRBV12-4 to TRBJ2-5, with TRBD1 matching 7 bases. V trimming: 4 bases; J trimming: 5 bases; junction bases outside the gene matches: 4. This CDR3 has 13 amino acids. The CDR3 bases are TGTGCCAGCAGTTACGACAGGGAGGAGACCCAGTACTTC. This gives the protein CASSYDREETQYF.

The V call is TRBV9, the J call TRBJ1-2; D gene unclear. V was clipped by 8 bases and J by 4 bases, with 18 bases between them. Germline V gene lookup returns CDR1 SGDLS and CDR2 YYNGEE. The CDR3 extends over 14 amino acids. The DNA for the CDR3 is TGTGCCAGTGGCGAGGGAGGAGCGGGCTATGGCTACACCTTC. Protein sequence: CASGEGGAGYGYTF. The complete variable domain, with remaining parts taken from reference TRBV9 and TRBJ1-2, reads DSGVTQTPKHLITATGQRVTLRCSPRSGDLSVYWYQQSLDQGLQFLIQYYNGEERAKGNILERFSAQQFPDLHSELNLSSLELGDSALYFCASGEGGAGYGYTFGSGTRLTVV.

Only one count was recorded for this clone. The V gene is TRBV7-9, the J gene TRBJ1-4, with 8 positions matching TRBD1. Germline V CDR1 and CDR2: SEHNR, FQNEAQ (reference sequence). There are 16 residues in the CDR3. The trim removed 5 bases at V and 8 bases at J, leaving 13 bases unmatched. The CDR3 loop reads CASSHLPRTGQEKLFF. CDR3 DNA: TGTGCCAGCAGCCACTTACCCCGGACAGGGCAGGAAAAACTGTTTTTT.

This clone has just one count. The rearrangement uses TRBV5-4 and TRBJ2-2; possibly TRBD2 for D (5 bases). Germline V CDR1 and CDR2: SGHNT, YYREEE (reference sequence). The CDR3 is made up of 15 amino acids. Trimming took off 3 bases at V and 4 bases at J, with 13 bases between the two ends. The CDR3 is CASSSTSAGTGELFF. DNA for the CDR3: TGTGCCAGCAGCTCCACTAGTGCGGGCACCGGGGAGCTGTTTTTT.

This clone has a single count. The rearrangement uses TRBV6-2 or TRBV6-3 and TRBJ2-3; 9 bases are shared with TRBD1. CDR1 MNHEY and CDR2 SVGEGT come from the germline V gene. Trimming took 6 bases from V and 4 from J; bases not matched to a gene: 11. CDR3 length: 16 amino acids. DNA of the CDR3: TGTGCCAGCAGGTACACAGGGGGCGCTGGGTCAGATACGCAGTATTTT. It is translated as CASRYTGGAGSDTQYF.

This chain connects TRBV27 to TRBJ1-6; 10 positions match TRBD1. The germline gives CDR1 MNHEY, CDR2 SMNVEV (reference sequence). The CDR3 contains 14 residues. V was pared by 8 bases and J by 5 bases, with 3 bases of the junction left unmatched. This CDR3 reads CASADRGHNSPLHF. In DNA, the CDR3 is TGTGCCAGCGCTGACAGGGGGCATAATTCACCCCTCCACTTT.

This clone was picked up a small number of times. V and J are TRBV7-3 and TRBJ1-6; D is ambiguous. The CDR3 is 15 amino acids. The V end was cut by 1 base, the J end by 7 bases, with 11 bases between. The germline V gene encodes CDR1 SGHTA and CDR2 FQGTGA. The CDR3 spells CASSLNGGGNSPLHF. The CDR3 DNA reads TGTGCCAGCAGCTTAAACGGAGGAGGGAATTCACCCCTCCACTTT.

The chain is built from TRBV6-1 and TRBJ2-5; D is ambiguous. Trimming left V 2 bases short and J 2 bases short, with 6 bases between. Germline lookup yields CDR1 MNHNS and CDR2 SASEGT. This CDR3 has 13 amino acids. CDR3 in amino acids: CASSEISQETQYF. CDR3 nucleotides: TGTGCCAGCAGTGAAATCAGTCAAGAGACCCAGTACTTC.

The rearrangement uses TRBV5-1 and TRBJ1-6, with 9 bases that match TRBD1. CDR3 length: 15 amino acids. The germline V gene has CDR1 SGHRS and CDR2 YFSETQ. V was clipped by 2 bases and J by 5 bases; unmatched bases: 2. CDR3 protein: CASSLRTGDNSPLHF. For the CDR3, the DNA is TGCGCCAGCAGCTTACGGACAGGGGATAATTCACCCCTCCACTTT.

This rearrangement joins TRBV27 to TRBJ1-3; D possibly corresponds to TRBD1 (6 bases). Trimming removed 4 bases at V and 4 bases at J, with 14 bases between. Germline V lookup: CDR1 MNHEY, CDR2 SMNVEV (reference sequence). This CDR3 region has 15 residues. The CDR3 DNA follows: TGTGCCAGCAGTTCGGGGGCGGGAGTGGGAAACACCATATATTTT. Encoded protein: CASSSGAGVGNTIYF.

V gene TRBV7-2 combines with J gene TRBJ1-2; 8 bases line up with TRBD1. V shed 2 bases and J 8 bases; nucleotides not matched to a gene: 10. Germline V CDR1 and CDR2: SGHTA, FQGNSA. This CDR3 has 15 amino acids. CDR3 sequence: CASSLFQGARIGYTF. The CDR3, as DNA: TGTGCCAGCAGCTTATTCCAGGGGGCTAGGATAGGCTACACCTTC.

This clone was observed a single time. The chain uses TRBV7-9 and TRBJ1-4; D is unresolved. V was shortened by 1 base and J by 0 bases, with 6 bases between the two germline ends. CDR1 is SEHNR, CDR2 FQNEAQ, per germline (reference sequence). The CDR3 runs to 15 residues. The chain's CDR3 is CASSLVAATNEKLFF. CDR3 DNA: TGTGCCAGCAGCTTAGTAGCTGCAACTAATGAAAAACTGTTTTTT.

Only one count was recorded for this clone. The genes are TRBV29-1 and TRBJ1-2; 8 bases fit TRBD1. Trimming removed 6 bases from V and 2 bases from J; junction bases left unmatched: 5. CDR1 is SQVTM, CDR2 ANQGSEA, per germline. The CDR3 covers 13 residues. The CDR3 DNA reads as TGCAGCGTGAGCGGGACAGGAAACTATGGCTACACCTTC. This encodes CSVSGTGNYGYTF.

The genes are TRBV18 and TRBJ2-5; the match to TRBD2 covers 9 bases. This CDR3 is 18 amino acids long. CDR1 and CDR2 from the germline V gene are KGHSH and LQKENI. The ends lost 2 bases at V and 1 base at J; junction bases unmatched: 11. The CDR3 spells CASSPFPLLAGSQETQYF. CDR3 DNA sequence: TGTGCCAGCTCACCATTCCCCTTGCTAGCGGGGTCCCAAGAGACCCAGTACTTC.

The DNA of the CDR3 is TGCGCCAGCAGCCTCGGACAGGGGGCGGGGAACACTGAAGCTTTCTTT. It yields the protein CASSLGQGAGNTEAFF. V gene TRBV5-1 combines with J gene TRBJ1-1; TRBD1 aligns across 11 bases. Looked up from germline, CDR1 is SGHRS and CDR2 is YFSETQ. V gave up 4 bases and J gave up 1 base; unmatched junction bases: 6. The CDR3 sequence is 16 residues long.

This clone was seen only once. Here the CDR3 reads CASSLDRAISGANVLTF. CDR3 bases: TGTGCCAGCAGTTTAGACAGGGCTATCTCTGGGGCCAACGTCCTGACTTTC. The chain couples TRBV27 to TRBJ2-6; 7 bases map to TRBD1. Germline values: CDR1 MNHEY, CDR2 SMNVEV (reference sequence). The V and J ends lost 2 bases and 0 bases, in that order; junction bases with no gene match: 4. This CDR3 spans 17 amino acids.

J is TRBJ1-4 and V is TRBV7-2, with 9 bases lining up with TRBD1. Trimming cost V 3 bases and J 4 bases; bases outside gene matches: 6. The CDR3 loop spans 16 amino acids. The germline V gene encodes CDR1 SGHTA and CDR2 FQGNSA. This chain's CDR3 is CASSFPGGQGNEKLFF. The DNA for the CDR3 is TGTGCCAGCAGCTTCCCCGGGGGACAGGGTAATGAAAAACTGTTTTTT. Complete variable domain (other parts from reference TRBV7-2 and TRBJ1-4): GAGVSQSPSNKVTEKGKDVELRCDPISGHTALYWYRQSLGQGLEFLIYFQGNSAPDKSGLPSDRFSAERTGGSVSTLTIQRTQQEDSAVYLCASSFPGGQGNEKLFFGSGTQLSVL.

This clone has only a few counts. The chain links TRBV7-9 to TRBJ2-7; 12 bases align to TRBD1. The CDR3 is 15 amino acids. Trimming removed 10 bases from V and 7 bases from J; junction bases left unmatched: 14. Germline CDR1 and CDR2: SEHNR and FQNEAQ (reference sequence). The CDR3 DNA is TGTGCCACCGCCACGTCACGGGACAGGGGGCGTGAGCAGTACTTC. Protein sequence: CATATSRDRGREQYF.

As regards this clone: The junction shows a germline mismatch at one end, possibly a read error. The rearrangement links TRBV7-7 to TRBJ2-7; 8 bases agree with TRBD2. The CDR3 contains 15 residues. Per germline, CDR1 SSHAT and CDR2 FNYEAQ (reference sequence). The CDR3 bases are TGTGCTAGCAGCTTAGCCAGCGGGGGCATCTACGAGCAGTACTTC. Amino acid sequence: CASSLASGGIYEQYF.